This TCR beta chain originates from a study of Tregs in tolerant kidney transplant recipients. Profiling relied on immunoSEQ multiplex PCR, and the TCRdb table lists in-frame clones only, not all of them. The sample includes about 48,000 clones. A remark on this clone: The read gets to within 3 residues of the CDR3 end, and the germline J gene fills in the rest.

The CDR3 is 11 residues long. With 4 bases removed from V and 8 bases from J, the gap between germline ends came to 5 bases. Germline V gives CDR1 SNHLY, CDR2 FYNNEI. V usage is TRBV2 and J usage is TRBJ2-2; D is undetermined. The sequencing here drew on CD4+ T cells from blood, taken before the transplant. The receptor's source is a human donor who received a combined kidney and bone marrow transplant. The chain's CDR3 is CASSVAGELFF. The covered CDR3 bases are TGTGCCAGCAGTGTGGCAGGGGAG.